Reported below is one T cell receptor (beta chain). Its cognate antigen has yet to be identified. The record has no base qualities; no much larger clone is one base away. Peripheral blood CD8+ and CD4+ T cells from healthy donors, Susac syndrome patients and multiple sclerosis patients were profiled using high-throughput TCR beta sequencing. Healthy donors were included as age- and sex-matched controls. Bulk CD8+ and CD4+ T cells were purified by magnetic negative isolation, while CD8+ TEMRA cells were enriched using FACS. Blood was collected in EDTA tubes and processed within 24 hours, with PBMCs isolated through density gradient centrifugation. PBMCs destined for TCR sequencing were cryopreserved in liquid nitrogen and later thawed in a 37 °C water bath. A purity of at least 90% was achieved for sorted or isolated CD4+, CD8+ and CD8+ TEMRA cells. RNA was extracted using the RNeasy kit, and roughly 0.5 to 1 microgram was reverse transcribed with random hexamers. The immunoSEQ multiplex PCR assay, which covers 54 Vbeta and 13 Jbeta segments, was used to amplify TCR beta CDR3 regions. To correct PCR amplification bias, a synthetic template baseline was used for both primer optimization and computational correction. As for how the authors treated the data: Reads were annotated to V, D and J genes according to IMGT and were analyzed with immunoSEQ Analyzer, with only productive sequences retained. Clonality was calculated as one minus the Shannon entropy normalized by log2 of the number of productive unique sequences. For each patient and control, public and private clones were evaluated within the 100 most prevalent clones. Clones were defined as Susac-specific if absent from the healthy and MS cohorts, from 900 to 1,200 published viral clones and from other ImmuneACCESS disease sequences. TCRdb took the public reads, trimmed them with fastp at Q25, ran MiXCR for clone calling and kept in-frame beta chains. Identical CDR3 proteins give one entry, which carries the most common genes and DNA. What appears here as the V and J calls and clone size reflects TCRdb's work, not the paper's. Present in this sample are around 160,000 distinct CDR3 sequences, more than 90% of which were seen just once. The ten biggest clones cover around 0.15% of the sample.

The CDR3 runs 13 residues from the cysteine to the phenylalanine. Only the CDR3 portion is preserved as DNA: 39 bases, with reading frame beginning at the first base. The junction shows trimming of 8 bases on V and 6 bases on J, and the gene matches do not reach 5 bases of it. CDR1 and CDR2 are drawn from the germline V gene (reference sequence): DFQATT, SNEGSKA. The data derive from a study of CD8 T cells in Susac syndrome (dated by TCRdb to the late 2010s). The study in broad terms: Repertoire sequencing was used to test whether CD8+ T cell activation and differentiation in Susac syndrome was antigen driven. Paper-wide results and their limitations: The number of individuals in the TCR sequencing and HLA analysis was acknowledged as relatively small.

The chain employs TRBV20-1 and TRBJ2-1, with 12 junctional bases fitting TRBD2. The TCR was taken from a human donor in good health. Sequences were obtained from CD4+ T cells from PBMCs. The nucleotides are TGCAGTAAGGGACTAGCGGGCCTCAATGAGCAGTTCTTC. Translation gives CSKGLAGLNEQFF.